A single TCR beta chain is shown here with its context. Its antigen is not known. The data stem from a study of CD4 T cells in relation to SARS-CoV-2 and coronaviruses. Method: immunoSEQ multiplex PCR; TCRdb's copy keeps in-frame clones and lacks some. This table has roughly 57,000 clones, around 86% appearing once. Study-level findings and limits: Crossreactive clones expanded significantly less to SARS-CoV-2 than monoreactive clones.

Trimming cost V 4 bases and J 4 bases, with 16 bases left between them. The CDR3 runs to 16 residues. Germline CDR1 LGHDT, CDR2 YNNKEL (reference sequence). Unexposed donor CD4+ T cells date from about 2011-2019, before the COVID-19 pandemic. The clonotype originates from a human donor in good health. V gene TRBV3-1 (or the pseudogene TRBV3-2) combines with J gene TRBJ2-2, with a possible D match to TRBD2 (5 bases). The sequencing input was memory CD4+ T cells from PBMCs. CDR3 nucleotide sequence: TGTGCCAGCAGCCCCCGACTCCTCCGGGGCACCGGGGAGCTGTTTTTT. Protein: CASSPRLLRGTGELFF.